Presented here are 29 T cell receptor beta chains from one specimen sequenced in a study of regulatory T cells in long-lasting Graves disease. Time point given: persistent/refractory GD, antithyroid drugs over 5 years with positive TRAb. PBMCs provided the RNA from which the TCR library was made. Libraries of TCR beta came from iRepertoire HTBI primers plus Arm-PCR of CDR3 regions. Each CDR3 protein is one row after TCRdb ran MiXCR on the multiplex PCR reads. Here the sample spans some 440,000 distinct CDR3 sequences, around 21% being singletons. Sequencing was performed on peripheral blood mononuclear cells (PBMCs), taken when the disease was refractory, from a patient treated with antithyroid drugs. These TCRs come from a female donor with Graves disease.

The J gene is TRBJ2-3, the V gene TRBV27, with no clear D. The CDR3 loop spans 11 amino acids. Germline V lookup: CDR1 MNHEY, CDR2 SMNVEV (reference sequence). Trimming removed 6 bases at V and 4 bases at J, with 5 bases between. The CDR3 bases are TGTGCCAGCAGCCATGCAGATACGCAGTATTTT. Translated, it gives CASSHADTQYF.

As regards this clonotype: One junction end disagrees with the germline gene, perhaps due to a read error. The J gene is TRBJ1-4, the V gene TRBV7-8, with no clear D. The germline gives CDR1 SGHVS, CDR2 FQNEAQ. The CDR3 is 12 amino acids. CDR3 coding DNA: TGTGCCAGCAGCTTTGATCTAAGCGGACTGCTTTTT. Protein: CASSFDLSGLLF.

This clonotype was counted ten times or more. The chain has TRBV3-1 and TRBJ2-2; D gene uncertain. The CDR3 covers 14 residues. Trimming stripped 2 bases from V and 8 bases from J, with 12 bases between. Germline V gene sequence: CDR1 LGHDT, CDR2 YNNKEL (reference sequence). Written as DNA, the CDR3 is TGTGCCAGCAGCCAACCCGTCCCGTCAGGGGAGCTGTTTTTT. Translating it yields CASSQPVPSGELFF.

This clonotype was counted only a few times. At one boundary the junction diverges from the germline segment, which might be a read error. The V call is TRBV27, the J call TRBJ1-6; 8 bases map to TRBD1. The CDR3 consists of 14 residues. The germline CDR1 and CDR2 sequences are MNHEY and SMNVEV (reference sequence). The CDR3 region is CTSSRQGTNSPLHF. The CDR3 DNA is TGTACCAGCAGTCGACAGGGGACGAATTCACCCCTCCACTTT.

As regards this clonotype: A much larger clone differs by one base, so this may be a read error. The rearrangement uses TRBV28 and TRBJ2-7; 10 bases align to TRBD2. Germline CDR1 MDHEN, CDR2 SYDVKM. The length of the CDR3 is 15 residues. The CDR3 here is CASDDSSGSGYELYF. The DNA of the CDR3 is TGTGCCAGCGATGACTCTAGCGGGAGTGGGTACGAGCTGTACTTC.

This clonotype came up once. The chain recombines TRBV2 with TRBJ2-7; TRBD1 matches at 10 bases. The CDR3 extends over 16 amino acids. Germline assignment: CDR1 SNHLY and CDR2 FYNNEI. With 7 bases clipped from V and 4 bases from J, the junction kept 13 bases outside the gene matches. The CDR3 nucleotides read TGTGCCAGCAATGACGAGAGACAGGGGGCGTTATACGAGCAGTACTTC. This encodes CASNDERQGALYEQYF.

About this clonotype: A read error is possible here, since a much larger clone lies one base away. The V and J genes are TRBV20-1 and TRBJ2-7; 10 positions agree with TRBD2. CDR3 size: 15 residues. The germline V gene has CDR1 DFQATT and CDR2 SNEGSKA (reference sequence). The CDR3 DNA is TGCAGTGCTAGAGATTGGACTAGCGGCTCCTACGGGCAGTACTTC. It specifies CSARDWTSGSYGQYF.

To note about this clonotype: A single base separates this from a much larger clone, so it may be a read error. V gene TRBV2 combines with J gene TRBJ2-7; the D gene is possibly TRBD2 (6 bases). The DNA end is a closer match to TRBJ2-3, so the J assignment may be wrong. Germline loops: CDR1 SNHLY, CDR2 FYNNEI. The length of the CDR3 is 15 residues. The CDR3 spells CASRLGGTRTGTQYF. CDR3 DNA: TGTGCCAGCAGGTTGGGGGGAACCCGCACAGGTACGCAGTATTTT.

This sequence joins TRBV27 and TRBJ2-7; maybe TRBD1 (5 bases). Trimming pared 8 bases from V and 2 bases from J, leaving 13 bases between. From germline, CDR1 is MNHEY and CDR2 SMNVEV (reference sequence). This CDR3 comprises 13 residues. CDR3 protein: CASRPQGPYEQYF. In DNA, the CDR3 is TGTGCCAGCCGACCCCAGGGTCCCTACGAGCAGTACTTC.

In this sample, this clonotype turned up many times. The chain couples TRBV28 to TRBJ2-4; perhaps D is TRBD1 or TRBD2 (5 bases each). The V end was cut by 3 bases, the J end by 3 bases, with 12 bases between. The CDR3 is made up of 15 amino acids. CDR1 MDHEN and CDR2 SYDVKM come from the germline V gene. The CDR3 is CASSFTRDGKNIQYF. In nucleotides, the CDR3 is TGTGCCAGCAGTTTCACCCGGGACGGCAAAAACATTCAGTACTTC.

In this sample, this clonotype turned up many times. This chain links TRBV20-1 with TRBJ1-1, with D perhaps TRBD1 (5 bases). Germline assignment: CDR1 DFQATT and CDR2 SNEGSKA (reference sequence). V gave up 7 bases and J gave up 2 bases, with 20 bases separating them. CDR3 size: 15 residues. CDR3 bases: TGCAGTGGGCTGGGGCCACAGCAACGCAACACTGAAGCTTTCTTT. This translates into CSGLGPQQRNTEAFF.

This clonotype has only a few counts. The rearrangement uses TRBV27 and TRBJ2-7, with 11 bases identical to TRBD2. V trimming: 5 bases; J trimming: 5 bases; junction bases outside the gene matches: 8. The CDR3 runs 15 residues. Germline V lookup: CDR1 MNHEY, CDR2 SMNVEV (reference sequence). DNA for the CDR3: TGTGCCAGCAGTGTCACTAGCGGGAGAGTCGACGAGCAGTACTTC. This encodes CASSVTSGRVDEQYF.

The chain is built from TRBV29-1 and TRBJ2-7; 8 positions agree with TRBD1. There are 12 residues in the CDR3. The trim removed 6 bases at V and 5 bases at J, leaving 6 bases unmatched. From germline, CDR1 is SQVTM and CDR2 ANQGSEA. CDR3 DNA: TGCAGCGTAAGGACAGGGCCCCACGAGCAGTACTTC. It yields the protein CSVRTGPHEQYF.

This clonotype appeared many times. CDR3 loop: CASRWTANTGELFF. The CDR3 DNA is TGTGCCAGCAGGTGGACAGCGAACACCGGGGAGCTGTTTTTT. The J gene is TRBJ2-2, the V gene TRBV12-3 or TRBV12-4; tentative D call: TRBD1 (6 bases). CDR3 size: 14 residues. V lost 6 bases, J lost 0 bases, and 8 bases lay in between.

This chain connects TRBV19 to TRBJ1-5; 7 bases line up with TRBD1. With V trimmed by 9 bases and J by 4 bases, 12 bases remained unmatched. The CDR3 has 15 residues. Germline CDR1 reads LNHDA; CDR2 reads SQIVND (reference sequence). The CDR3 DNA is TGTGCCAGCACCCTAGTCCCGGGACAGAATCAGCCCCAGCATTTT. This codes for CASTLVPGQNQPQHF.

This clonotype was picked up many times. The chain joins TRBV30 to TRBJ1-1; no firm D call. The CDR3 has 12 amino acids. The V end lost 5 bases, the J end lost 5 bases, and 12 bases lay between the germline ends. The germline gives CDR1 GTSNPN, CDR2 SVGIG (reference sequence). The CDR3 is CAWEAMGTEAFF. The CDR3, as DNA: TGTGCCTGGGAGGCAATGGGTACTGAAGCTTTCTTT.

Concerning this clonotype itself: A much larger clonotype is one base distant, so this may be a read error. This chain joins TRBV10-1 and TRBJ2-7; the D call may be TRBD1 or TRBD2 (5 bases each). Germline V gene sequence: CDR1 WNHNN, CDR2 SYGVQD (reference sequence). V lost 3 bases, J lost 7 bases, and 13 bases lay in between. This CDR3 comprises 13 residues. CDR3 DNA sequence: TGCGCCAGCAGTGAACTGGGGGATCTTGAGCAGTACTTC. Its protein product is CASSELGDLEQYF.

With respect to this clonotype: A read error may be the cause here, since a much bigger clone is one base away. This sequence joins TRBV6-2 or TRBV6-3 and TRBJ2-6, with a weak D call TRBD1 (6 bases). The CDR3 covers 18 residues. The germline CDR1 and CDR2 sequences are MNHEY and SVGEGT. The DNA of the CDR3 is TGTGCCAGCAACCCCCGACAGGACTTCTCCTCTGAGGCCAACGTCCTGACTTTC. Translating it yields CASNPRQDFSSEANVLTF.

This clonotype was detected ten times or more. The V call is TRBV2, the J call TRBJ1-4; no reliable D call. The CDR3 contains 16 residues. Trimming left V 6 bases short and J 8 bases short, with 22 bases between. Germline V gene lookup returns CDR1 SNHLY and CDR2 FYNNEI. Here the CDR3 reads CASSTLPGDHGEKLFF. The CDR3 DNA is TGTGCCAGCAGCACACTTCCAGGCGACCATGGGGAAAAACTGTTTTTT.

This clonotype was detected only a few times. In nucleotides, the CDR3 is TGTGCCAGCAGTAGACAGGGGGGCAGCTACGAGCAGTACTTC. Translating it yields CASSRQGGSYEQYF. The V gene is TRBV7-9, the J gene TRBJ2-7, with 9 bases matching TRBD1. Germline CDR1 is SEHNR and CDR2 is FQNEAQ (reference sequence). The CDR3 consists of 14 residues. J gave up 3 bases and V 6 bases, and 6 bases lay outside the gene matches.

This clonotype was detected ten times or more. The V and J genes are TRBV30 and TRBJ2-5, with TRBD1 matching 7 bases. Germline V gene data show CDR1 as GTSNPN and CDR2 as SVGIG (reference sequence). This CDR3 has 15 amino acids. With 4 bases clipped from V and 2 bases from J, the junction kept 10 bases outside the gene matches. The CDR3 nucleotides are TGTGCCTGGAAACTTGGGACAGCGTTACAAGAGACCCAGTACTTC. It specifies CAWKLGTALQETQYF.

The chain couples TRBV5-1 to TRBJ2-2; TRBD2 agrees at 7 bases. In germline, CDR1 is SGHRS, CDR2 YFSETQ. This CDR3 contains 16 residues. With V trimmed by 1 base and J by 5 bases, 8 bases remained unmatched. The CDR3 is CASSLRGGSKTGELFF. The CDR3 DNA reads as TGCGCCAGCAGCTTGCGTGGCGGGAGTAAGACCGGGGAGCTGTTTTTT.

This clonotype was counted at least ten times. The chain carries TRBV6-1 and TRBJ2-7; the D gene could be TRBD1 or TRBD2 (5 bases each). Germline V gives CDR1 MNHNS, CDR2 SASEGT. There are 15 residues in the CDR3. Trimming took 5 bases from V and 2 from J, leaving 16 bases between them. CDR3 residues: CASSPSGTETYEQYF. CDR3 DNA: TGTGCCAGCAGTCCCTCCGGGACGGAAACCTACGAGCAGTACTTC.

There are many counts of this clonotype. The genes are TRBV7-2 and TRBJ2-7; the match to TRBD2 covers 9 bases. CDR1 and CDR2 (germline): SGHTA, FQGNSA. The CDR3 covers 15 residues. The junction had 6 bases not matched to a gene; V was cut back by 5 bases and J by 1 base. CDR3 sequence reads: CASSVSGRPSYEQYF. The CDR3 region has the DNA TGTGCCAGCAGCGTTAGCGGGAGACCGTCCTACGAGCAGTACTTC.

This clonotype was seen a handful of times. The chain couples TRBV10-1 to TRBJ1-1; D possibly corresponds to TRBD1 (5 bases). Trimming cost V 11 bases and J 4 bases, with 14 bases left between them. Germline V gene sequence: CDR1 WNHNN, CDR2 SYGVQD (reference sequence). The CDR3 extends over 12 amino acids. The CDR3: CAWGRQATEAFF. CDR3 DNA sequence: TGCGCCTGGGGACGGCAGGCCACTGAAGCTTTCTTT.

This clonotype was seen repeatedly, ten times or more. This sequence joins TRBV27 and TRBJ2-7; 7 bases line up with TRBD1. The CDR3 sequence is 14 residues long. The germline V gene encodes CDR1 MNHEY and CDR2 SMNVEV (reference sequence). V was pared by 5 bases and J by 6 bases, with 10 bases of the junction left unmatched. CDR3 sequence: CASSPLDRVGEQYF. As DNA, the CDR3 is TGTGCCAGCAGTCCACTCGACAGGGTGGGCGAGCAGTACTTC.

The J gene is TRBJ2-5, the V gene TRBV15; 9 positions match TRBD1. Per germline, CDR1 LNHNV and CDR2 YYDKDF (reference sequence). The V gene end was trimmed by 2 bases and the J gene end by 5 bases; junction bases not matched to a gene: 6. This CDR3 region has 15 residues. The chain's CDR3 is CATSRNRQGGETQYF. CDR3 nucleotide sequence: TGTGCCACCAGCAGAAACCGACAGGGGGGCGAGACCCAGTACTTC.

Here the CDR3 reads CASSSTNRRSSGANVLTF. As DNA, the CDR3 is TGTGCCAGCAGTTCGACGAATAGACGGAGCTCTGGGGCCAACGTCCTGACTTTC. The chain is built from TRBV28 and TRBJ2-6; D is unresolved. The CDR3 length is 18 residues. The germline gives CDR1 MDHEN, CDR2 SYDVKM. V gave up 4 bases and J gave up 0 bases, with 16 bases separating them.

This clonotype has only a few counts. This chain connects TRBV11-2 to TRBJ2-7; D may be TRBD2 (6 bases). This CDR3 contains 16 residues. Trimming shortened V by 1 base and J by 3 bases, and 16 bases separated the two germline ends. Germline V gives CDR1 SGHAT, CDR2 FQNNGV. The CDR3 loop reads CASSLGRAQSNYEQYF. As DNA, the CDR3 is TGTGCCAGCAGCTTAGGGAGGGCTCAATCGAACTACGAGCAGTACTTC.